The 17 T cell receptor beta chains below all came from one sample that was sequenced in a study of shared clonotypes between healthy human individuals. Assay used: immunoSEQ multiplex PCR; TCRdb lists only in-frame clones, some missing. Of about 2.3 million clones detected, roughly 92% appear once; the ten largest clones hold 0.3% to 0.4%. Material for sequencing was naive CD4+ T cells from PBMCs. Indicated subset: CD45RA+ positively selected. The receptors come from a man between 18 and 35 years old in good health. Some clones in this sample may be carry-over from other donors' samples.

The V call is TRBV9, the J call TRBJ2-1, with 9 bases matching TRBD2. The CDR3 consists of 16 residues. V lost 0 bases, J lost 2 bases, and 3 bases stayed unmatched. Germline lookup yields CDR1 SGDLS and CDR2 YYNGEE. The CDR3 nucleotides read TGTGCCAGCAGCGTAGTTGCGGGAGGGGCCTACAATGAGCAGTTCTTC. It encodes CASSVVAGGAYNEQFF.

V usage is TRBV5-8 and J usage is TRBJ1-3; unclear D gene. CDR3 size: 17 residues. V was pared by 4 bases and J by 1 base, with 18 bases between. In germline, CDR1 is SGHTS, CDR2 YDEGEE. The CDR3 DNA sequence: TGTGCCAGCAGCCTACCCCTGGGTCCGCGATCTGGAAACACCATATATTTT. As protein: CASSLPLGPRSGNTIYF.

The chain carries TRBV9 and TRBJ2-1; D uncertain. The germline gives CDR1 SGDLS, CDR2 YYNGEE. Trimming left V 4 bases short and J 6 bases short, with 11 bases between. This CDR3 spans 13 amino acids. The CDR3 nucleotides read TGTGCCAGCAGCCCGGGTCAAACCAATGAGCAGTTCTTC. Its translation is CASSPGQTNEQFF.

The CDR3 is CASRGDRGLGELFF. The CDR3 DNA reads TGTGCCAGCAGAGGAGACAGGGGGCTCGGGGAGCTGTTTTTT. The rearrangement joins TRBV2 to TRBJ2-2, with 10 bases lining up with TRBD1. V lost 6 bases to trimming and J lost 7 bases; unmatched junction nucleotides: 5. The CDR3 is made up of 14 amino acids. The germline CDR1 and CDR2 sequences are SNHLY and FYNNEI.

The rearrangement links TRBV7-9 to TRBJ2-7; 10 bases align to TRBD1. V lost 2 bases to trimming and J lost 7 bases; unmatched junction nucleotides: 8. Germline lookup yields CDR1 SEHNR and CDR2 FQNEAQ (reference sequence). This CDR3 is 15 amino acids long. CDR3 in DNA: TGTGCCAGCAGCTTACTGGGGACAGGGGACTGGGAGCAGTACTTC. Translation gives CASSLLGTGDWEQYF.

The chain joins TRBV18 to TRBJ2-7, with a tentative D call TRBD2 (6 bases). The V gene lost 6 bases and the J gene lost 5 bases, with 14 bases spanning the gap. CDR1 and CDR2 from the germline V gene are KGHSH and LQKENI. This CDR3 is built from 13 residues. The chain's CDR3 is CASSEGRGNEQYF. CDR3 coding DNA: TGTGCCAGCTCGGAGGGCCGGGGGAACGAGCAGTACTTC.

This clone was seen only a few times. CDR3 residues: CASSSPTSGYTF. CDR3 DNA: TGTGCCAGCAGTTCCCCGACAAGTGGCTACACCTTC. The chain is built from TRBV28 and TRBJ1-2; D not resolved. CDR3 length equals 12 residues. Looked up from germline, CDR1 is MDHEN and CDR2 is SYDVKM. V was trimmed by 4 bases and J by 7 bases, leaving 10 bases between them.

The chain couples TRBV7-2 to TRBJ1-2; 8 bases line up with TRBD1. The germline V gene encodes CDR1 SGHTA and CDR2 FQGNSA. With 4 bases clipped from V and 3 bases from J, the junction kept 7 bases outside the gene matches. The CDR3 is 15 amino acids. The CDR3 coding sequence is TGTGCCAGCAGCTCTAGACAGGGGACTGACTATGGCTACACCTTC. Amino acids: CASSSRQGTDYGYTF.

V and J are TRBV12-5 and TRBJ1-1; 7 bases fit TRBD1. The CDR3 extends over 12 amino acids. V lost 5 bases, J lost 7 bases, and 4 bases stayed unmatched. Germline V lookup: CDR1 LGHNT, CDR2 FRNRAP. This CDR3 reads CASGPRDSEAFF. CDR3 coding DNA: TGTGCTAGTGGTCCCAGGGACAGTGAAGCTTTCTTT.

The genes are TRBV13 and TRBJ1-3; no clear D gene. V lost 0 bases, J lost 0 bases, and 6 bases lay in between. The V gene's germline CDR1 is PRHDT and CDR2 FYEKMQ (reference sequence). The CDR3 length is 15 residues. CDR3 protein: CASSLGATSGNTIYF. The CDR3, as DNA: TGTGCCAGCAGCTTAGGGGCAACCTCTGGAAACACCATATATTTT.

This clone was detected a few times. This chain uses TRBV19 with TRBJ1-5; D unresolved. Germline V lookup: CDR1 LNHDA, CDR2 SQIVND (reference sequence). The CDR3 consists of 14 residues. The germline V and J ends were trimmed by 6 bases and 0 bases, with 9 bases remaining between them. CDR3 residues: CASSNGYSNQPQHF. The CDR3 coding sequence is TGTGCCAGTAGCAATGGTTATAGCAATCAGCCCCAGCATTTT. Combining the CDR3 with reference TRBV19 and TRBJ1-5 gives the whole variable domain DGGITQSPKYLFRKEGQNVTLSCEQNLNHDAMYWYRQDPGQGLRLIYYSQIVNDFQKGDIAEGYSVSREKKESFPLTVTSAQKNPTAFYLCASSNGYSNQPQHFGDGTRLSIL.

The V call is TRBV7-9, the J call TRBJ1-4, with D perhaps TRBD1 (5 bases). V lost 2 bases and J lost 14, with 15 bases in between. Germline V gene sequence: CDR1 SEHNR, CDR2 FQNEAQ (reference sequence). The CDR3 has 13 amino acids. The CDR3 reads CASSLFQGGGLFF. CDR3 nucleotide sequence: TGTGCCAGCAGCTTATTCCAGGGAGGAGGGCTGTTTTTT.

This chain links TRBV6-5 with TRBJ2-7; 8 nucleotides line up with TRBD2. CDR1 is MNHEY, CDR2 SVGAGI, per germline. This CDR3 comprises 14 residues. After removal of 2 bases from V and 6 bases from J, the junction contained 6 bases not matched to a gene. Here the CDR3 DNA reads TGTGCCAGCAGTTACCTCGGCGGGAGGATCGAGCAGTACTTC. Translated: CASSYLGGRIEQYF.

This clone showed up just once. This sequence joins TRBV5-4 and TRBJ1-1, with D possibly being TRBD1 (5 bases). Trimming shortened V by 4 bases and J by 2 bases, and 12 bases separated the two germline ends. CDR3 length equals 14 residues. Germline V gene data show CDR1 as SGHNT and CDR2 as YYREEE (reference sequence). CDR3 protein: CASSRDGSNTEAFF. In DNA form, the CDR3 reads TGTGCCAGCAGCCGGGACGGATCAAACACTGAAGCTTTCTTT.

About this clone: The sample carries other DNA sequences with the same CDR3. The chain employs TRBV5-1 and TRBJ2-2; D gene unclear. Trimming shortened V by 0 bases and J by 1 base, and 4 bases separated the two germline ends. Germline V gene data show CDR1 as SGHRS and CDR2 as YFSETQ. The CDR3 runs 14 residues. CDR3 sequence (DNA): TGCGCCAGCAGCTTGGTCCAGAACACCGGGGAGCTGTTTTTT. Translated, it gives CASSLVQNTGELFF. Using reference TRBV5-1 and TRBJ2-2 for the parts outside the CDR3, the full variable domain is KAGVTQTPRYLIKTRGQQVTLSCSPISGHRSVSWYQQTPGQGLQFLFEYFSETQRNKGNFPGRFSGRQFSNSRSEMNVSTLELGDSALYLCASSLVQNTGELFFGEGSRLTVL.

V usage is TRBV5-1 and J usage is TRBJ1-3; the D gene is possibly TRBD1 (6 bases). CDR3 size: 15 residues. V lost 3 bases, J lost 2 bases, and 12 bases lay in between. Germline CDR1 is SGHRS and CDR2 is YFSETQ. CDR3 sequence (DNA): TGCGCCAGCAGCTCCGGCACAGGGCCTGGAAACACCATATATTTT. Protein sequence: CASSSGTGPGNTIYF.

The chain employs TRBV5-4 and TRBJ2-1; weak D call: TRBD2 (6 bases). V lost 1 base to trimming and J lost 3 bases, with 14 bases between them. In germline, CDR1 is SGHNT, CDR2 YYREEE (reference sequence). This CDR3 has 16 amino acids. CDR3 region: CASSLIGGASYNEQFF. For the CDR3, the DNA is TGTGCCAGCAGCTTGATTGGAGGGGCCAGCTACAATGAGCAGTTCTTC.